These T cell receptor beta chains were read from a single sample in a study of T-cell reconstitution after alpha-beta-depleted transplantation in children. TCRdb itself ran the PCR reads through MiXCR, one entry per CDR3 protein. Of 440,000 or so distinct CDR3 sequences in the sample, approximately 41% were seen once. The input for sequencing was PBMCs, taken before TCRalphabeta/CD19-depleted stem cell transplant. All receptors come from a girl aged 2 to 9 with aplastic anemia, due to receive a stem cell transplant. CDR3s include the opening cysteine and the closing phenylalanine or tryptophan. The D gene is left open where the match is weak. The size of a clone is reported for some rows only, either as once, few or many, or as a class for expanded clones.

clone size	D gene	J gene	V gene	CDR3 protein	CDR3 DNA
few	NA	TRBJ2-6	TRBV20-1	CSAGGASLSGANVLTF	TGCAGTGCTGGGGGGGCGTCCCTCTCTGGGGCCAACGTCCTGACTTTC
many	NA	TRBJ2-1	TRBV4-1	CASSQGPGWGQGLLNEQFF	TGCGCCAGCAGCCAAGGCCCGGGGTGGGGGCAGGGCCTCTTGAATGAGCAGTTCTTC
NA	NA	TRBJ1-2	TRBV12-3/TRBV12-4	CASSYLRGDGYTF	TGTGCCAGCAGTTATCTCCGGGGCGACGGCTACACCTTC
NA	TRBD2	TRBJ2-4	TRBV28	CASSLGGRADGNIQYF	TGTGCCAGCAGTTTAGGCGGGAGGGCCGATGGAAACATTCAGTACTTC
NA	NA	TRBJ2-7	TRBV28	CASILPERPYEQYF	TGTGCCAGCATTCTCCCGGAGAGGCCCTACGAGCAGTACTTC
NA	TRBD2	TRBJ2-3	TRBV20-1	CSASTLAGVDTQYF	TGCAGTGCTAGCACGTTAGCGGGAGTAGATACGCAGTATTTT
many	NA	TRBJ1-1	TRBV5-1	CASSPESQGGTEAFF	TGCGCCAGCAGTCCGGAGTCCCAGGGTGGGACTGAAGCTTTCTTT
NA	NA	TRBJ2-2	TRBV11-2	CASSLRTATGELFF	TGTGCCAGCAGCCTCAGGACGGCTACCGGGGAGCTGTTTTTT
few	NA	TRBJ2-3	TRBV18	CASSPPVPRDTQYF	TGTGCCAGCTCACCACCGGTACCCAGGGATACGCAGTATTTT
NA	NA	TRBJ1-5	TRBV5-6	CASSPFVGNQPQHF	TGTGCCAGCAGCCCCTTCGTGGGGAATCAGCCCCAGCATTTT
NA	NA	TRBJ2-1	TRBV7-2	CASSLGGPFF	TGTGCCAGCAGCTTAGGAGGGCCGTTCTTC
few	NA	TRBJ2-1	TRBV20-1	CSALVASTSNEQFF	TGCAGTGCTCTTGTTGCGTCTACCTCCAATGAGCAGTTCTTC
NA	TRBD2	TRBJ2-1	TRBV7-8	CASSLDPSGRINEQFF	TGTGCCAGCAGCTTAGACCCAAGCGGGAGGATAAATGAGCAGTTCTTC
NA	NA	TRBJ2-7	TRBV29-1	CSVIVRSSYEQYF	TGCAGCGTTATAGTTCGTTCCTCCTACGAGCAGTACTTC
few	NA	TRBJ2-3	TRBV5-1	CASGKQTAATDTQYF	TGCGCCAGCGGCAAACAGACAGCCGCCACAGATACGCAGTATTTT
NA	NA	TRBJ2-1	TRBV30	CAWTRPLSTSDSYNEQFF	TGTGCCTGGACGAGGCCCTTGTCGACATCGGACTCCTACAATGAGCAGTTCTTC
many	TRBD2	TRBJ2-1	TRBV28	CASRVKILAGGPDNEQFF	TGTGCCAGCAGGGTTAAAATTCTAGCGGGAGGGCCGGACAATGAGCAGTTCTTC
NA	TRBD1	TRBJ1-2	TRBV7-2	CASSPGQGVNYGYTF	TGTGCCAGCAGCCCTGGACAGGGGGTGAACTATGGCTACACCTTC
NA	NA	TRBJ2-7	TRBV20-1	CSALRERPPYEQYF	TGCAGTGCGTTACGGGAGCGGCCCCCCTACGAGCAGTACTTC
NA	NA	TRBJ2-7	TRBV6-1	CASSEHGGRLVYEQYF	TGTGCCAGCAGTGAACATGGGGGGCGCCTTGTCTACGAGCAGTACTTC
many	NA	TRBJ2-2	TRBV10-1	CASSVSTGELFF	TGCGCCAGCAGTGTATCAACCGGGGAGCTGTTTTTT
many	NA	TRBJ2-7	TRBV20-1	CSAATLANSYEQYF	TGCAGTGCGGCGACCCTAGCGAACTCCTACGAGCAGTACTTC
few	TRBD2	TRBJ2-3	TRBV5-1	CASSTSGTSTDTQYF	TGCGCCAGCAGTACTAGCGGAACTAGCACAGATACGCAGTATTTT
few	NA	TRBJ1-4	TRBV12-3/TRBV12-4	CASSSRGNEKLFF	TGTGCCAGCAGTTCCCGGGGCAATGAAAAACTGTTTTTT
NA	NA	TRBJ2-7	TRBV5-1	CASSWTTSSYEQYF	TGCGCCAGCAGCTGGACCACCTCCTCCTACGAGCAGTACTTC
once	NA	TRBJ2-3	TRBV10-3	CAAQGGATDTQYF	TGTGCCGCCCAGGGAGGTGCCACAGATACGCAGTATTTT
NA	NA	TRBJ2-7	TRBV5-1	CASSVSSGLGEYEQYF	TGCGCCAGCAGCGTCTCTTCGGGGCTGGGGGAGTACGAGCAGTACTTC
NA	NA	TRBJ2-3	TRBV4-2	CASSQVGETDTQYF	TGTGCCAGCAGCCAAGTCGGGGAGACCGATACGCAGTATTTT
NA	TRBD2	TRBJ2-1	TRBV29-1	CSGYLAGGYNEQFF	TGCAGCGGGTATTTAGCGGGGGGCTACAATGAGCAGTTCTTC
many	TRBD1	TRBJ2-2	TRBV6-1	CATLGTGSTGELFF	TGTGCCACTTTGGGGACAGGATCCACCGGGGAGCTGTTTTTT
NA	NA	TRBJ2-7	TRBV20-1	CSSVSGEQYF	TGCAGCTCCGTGTCAGGCGAGCAGTACTTC
NA	NA	TRBJ2-3	TRBV20-1	CSAQFGTFPDTDTQYF	TGCAGTGCTCAATTCGGGACCTTCCCCGACACAGATACGCAGTATTTT
many	NA	TRBJ2-7	TRBV12-3/TRBV12-4	CASSQRIEIGYEQYF	TGTGCCAGCAGTCAACGGATCGAAATCGGCTACGAGCAGTACTTC
NA	TRBD1	TRBJ1-2	TRBV6-1	CASSAQPGQGFYGYTF	TGTGCCAGCAGTGCCCAGCCGGGACAGGGTTTCTATGGCTACACCTTC
NA	NA	TRBJ1-1	TRBV29-1	CSVDVVPEAFF	TGCAGCGTTGATGTGGTCCCTGAAGCTTTCTTT
NA	NA	TRBJ1-2	TRBV19	CASSIDGKGSNYGYTF	TGTGCCAGTAGTATAGATGGCAAGGGTTCTAACTATGGCTACACCTTC
NA	TRBD2	TRBJ2-5	TRBV7-9	CASSSGTSGGPQETQYF	TGTGCCAGCAGCTCCGGGACTAGCGGGGGTCCCCAAGAGACCCAGTACTTC
NA	NA	TRBJ2-6	TRBV5-6	CASSSRMSGANVLTF	TGTGCCAGCAGCTCACGGATGTCTGGGGCCAACGTCCTGACTTTC
NA	NA	TRBJ2-2	TRBV20-1	CSARQRRTNTGELFF	TGCAGTGCTAGACAAAGGCGAACGAACACCGGGGAGCTGTTTTTT
few	TRBD1	TRBJ2-7	TRBV7-8	CASSLYRGEHEQYF	TGTGCCAGCAGCTTATACAGGGGTGAACACGAGCAGTACTTC
few	TRBD1	TRBJ2-2	TRBV3-1	CASSLTDRGGNTGELFF	TGTGCCAGCAGCCTGACGGACAGGGGCGGTAACACCGGGGAGCTGTTTTTT
few	NA	TRBJ2-7	TRBV6-5	CASSYMGPPYEQYF	TGTGCCAGCAGTTATATGGGGCCCCCCTACGAGCAGTACTTC
many	NA	TRBJ2-3	TRBV7-9	CASRDPSTDTQYF	TGTGCCAGCAGGGACCCGAGCACAGATACGCAGTATTTT
NA	TRBD2	TRBJ2-7	TRBV20-1	CSARTSLDRVYEQYF	TGCAGTGCTAGGACTAGCCTTGATAGAGTCTACGAGCAGTACTTC
few	NA	TRBJ2-5	TRBV2	CASSDGIATQYF	TGTGCCAGCAGTGACGGCATAGCGACCCAGTACTTC